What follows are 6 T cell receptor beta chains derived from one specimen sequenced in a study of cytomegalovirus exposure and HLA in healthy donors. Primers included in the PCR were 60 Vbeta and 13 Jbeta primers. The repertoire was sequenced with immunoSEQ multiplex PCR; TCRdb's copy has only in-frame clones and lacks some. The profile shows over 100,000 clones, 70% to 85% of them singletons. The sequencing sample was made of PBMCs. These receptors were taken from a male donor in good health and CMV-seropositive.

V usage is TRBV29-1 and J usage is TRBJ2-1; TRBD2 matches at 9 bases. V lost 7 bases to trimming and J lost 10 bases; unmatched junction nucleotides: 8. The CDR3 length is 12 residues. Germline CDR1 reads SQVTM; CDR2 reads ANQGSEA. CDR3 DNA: TGCAGCGCGGGCAGCGGGAGGCCGGAGCAGTTCTTC. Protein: CSAGSGRPEQFF.

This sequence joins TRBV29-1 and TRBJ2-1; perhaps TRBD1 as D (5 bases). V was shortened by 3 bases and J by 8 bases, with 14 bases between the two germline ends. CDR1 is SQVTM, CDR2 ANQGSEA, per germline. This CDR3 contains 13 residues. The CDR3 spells CSVDGRASDEQFF. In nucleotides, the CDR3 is TGCAGCGTTGATGGCAGGGCGTCCGATGAGCAGTTCTTC.

The CDR3, as DNA: TGTGCCAGCAGCCCACGACTAGCCGGGGCCCAGTACTTC. Encoded protein: CASSPRLAGAQYF. J is TRBJ2-5 and V is TRBV14, with 7 bases that match TRBD2. CDR1 is SGHDN, CDR2 FVKESK, per germline. CDR3 length: 13 residues. The junction had 8 bases not matched to a gene; V was cut back by 4 bases and J by 9 bases. Drawing the rest from reference TRBV14 and TRBJ2-5, the complete variable domain is EAGVTQFPSHSVIEKGQTVTLRCDPISGHDNLYWYRRVMGKEIKFLLHFVKESKQDESGMPNNRFLAERTGGTYSTLKVQPAELEDSGVYFCASSPRLAGAQYFGPGTRLLVL.

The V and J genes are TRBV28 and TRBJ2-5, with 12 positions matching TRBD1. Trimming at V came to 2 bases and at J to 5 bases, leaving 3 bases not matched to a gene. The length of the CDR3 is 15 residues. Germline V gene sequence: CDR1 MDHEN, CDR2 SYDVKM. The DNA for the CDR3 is TGTGCCAGCAGTTTAGGGGACAGGGGGCGGGAGACCCAGTACTTC. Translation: CASSLGDRGRETQYF.

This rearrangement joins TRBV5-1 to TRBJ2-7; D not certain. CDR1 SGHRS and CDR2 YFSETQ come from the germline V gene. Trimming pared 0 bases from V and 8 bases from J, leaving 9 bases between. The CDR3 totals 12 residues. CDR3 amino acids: CASSLGTGQQYF. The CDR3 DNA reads TGCGCCAGCAGCTTGGGCACTGGGCAGCAGTACTTC.

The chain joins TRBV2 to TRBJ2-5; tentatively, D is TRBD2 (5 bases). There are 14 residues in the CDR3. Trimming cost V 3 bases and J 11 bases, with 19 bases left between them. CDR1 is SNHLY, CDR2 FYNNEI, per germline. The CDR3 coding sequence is TGTGCCAGCAGTGACCAACCCGGGATTAGGGAGCAGTACTTC. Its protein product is CASSDQPGIREQYF.